The TCR beta chain under discussion was sequenced for a study of spatial heterogeneity in lung cancer. Study-wide background: There were, on average, more than ten raw-read appearances for each unique TCR and UMI combination. Study results and caveats: In tumors, expanded intratumoral alpha and beta TCR counts tracked mutation counts.

Individual TCR cDNA molecules each bore their own unique molecular identifier. Each CDR3 protein gets one entry after TCRdb re-called the 5' RACE reads with MiXCR. The data contain more than 9,000 distinct CDR3 sequences, about 6% of them seen just once; the ten biggest clones take up over 9.5%. The CDR3 loop spans 14 amino acids. Deletions cut 0 bases from V and 5 bases from J, with 9 bases between. Germline V gives CDR1 LGHNA, CDR2 YNFKEQ. The time point is: sample taken at primary tumor resection. The donor population consisted of about 75 patients with untreated, early-stage non-small cell lung cancer. Extraction of whole RNA from tumor, nontumor lung or frozen PBMC preceded unsorted sequencing. At least ten counts were recorded for this clonotype. Antigen unknown.

The chain recombines TRBV4-2 with TRBJ2-3; D is uncertain. The TCR comes from a male donor with early-stage non-small cell lung cancer. The sample here was lung tumor tissue, taken at surgery. The CDR3 DNA reads as TGTGCCAGCAGCCAAGATAGGGCCAAAGATACGCAGTATTTT. This encodes CASSQDRAKDTQYF.